Listed below are T cell receptor beta chains from one sample, sequenced in a study of T cells in Graves' hyperthyroidism and ophthalmopathy. TCRdb itself ran the multiplex PCR reads through MiXCR, one entry per CDR3 protein. The repertoire holds 540,000 or so distinct CDR3 sequences, with about 43% as singletons. Material: peripheral blood or thyroid tissue (not recorded which). The receptors originated from an adult woman with Graves' disease, either hyperthyroidism or ophthalmopathy (not recorded which). The CDR3 runs from the conserved cysteine through the conserved F or W. D genes are given only for firm matches. Rows may omit the clone size; those that give it use once, few, many or a size class.

j_gene	v_gene	d_gene	abundance	CDR3nt	CDR3aa
TRBJ1-2	TRBV5-6	-	-	TGTGCCAGCAGCTTACAGGGTGTCGACTATGGCTACACCTTC	CASSLQGVDYGYTF
TRBJ2-5	TRBV14	-	many	TGTGCCAGCAGCCAAGTGGTAGAGACCCAGTACTTC	CASSQVVETQYF
TRBJ1-1	TRBV7-2	-	-	TGTGCCAGCAGCCAAGATCGGGCGGATGAAGCTTTCTTT	CASSQDRADEAFF
TRBJ2-7	TRBV20-1	-	many	TGCAGTGCTAGTCGGTCTGCAAGCTCCTACGAGCAGTACTTC	CSASRSASSYEQYF
TRBJ2-5	TRBV6-6	-	-	TGTGCCAGCAGTTCACCCAACCCCCCCAAGAGGGAGGAACAATTAGAGATCCAGTACTTC	CASSSPNPPKREEQLEIQYF
TRBJ1-5	TRBV10-3	-	-	TGTGCCATCAGTGGAGGGAACTACGAGCATTTT	CAISGGNYEHF
TRBJ2-5	TRBV7-9	-	-	TGTGCCAGCAGCTTACGCAGGTTAGAGACCCAGTACTTC	CASSLRRLETQYF
TRBJ1-1	TRBV5-1	TRBD1	many	TGCGCCAGCAGCTTGAACTCTTGGACAGGTGAAGCTTTCTTT	CASSLNSWTGEAFF
TRBJ1-2	TRBV7-3	-	-	TGTGCCAGCAGCCCCCGAGGAGGGGAAGGTGGCTACACCTTC	CASSPRGGEGGYTF
TRBJ1-3	TRBV10-3	-	-	TGTGCCATCAGTGGGGAAGGAAACACCATATATTTT	CAISGEGNTIYF
TRBJ2-1	TRBV2	-	-	TGTGCCAGCAGTGGGGGAAGCAATGAGCAGTTCTTC	CASSGGSNEQFF
TRBJ2-7	TRBV29-1	-	once	TGCAGCGTTGAAAGGGGTTCCTACGAGCAGTACTTC	CSVERGSYEQYF
TRBJ1-5	TRBV15	-	few	TGTGCCACCAGCAGAGGCAGGGTGCGACAGCCCCAGCATTTT	CATSRGRVRQPQHF
TRBJ1-6	TRBV6-2/TRBV6-3	-	-	TGTGCCAGCAGTTATGGACAGAGCTCCTATAATTCACCCCTCCACTTT	CASSYGQSSYNSPLHF
TRBJ1-1	TRBV10-3	-	few	TGTGCCACCATTGAGGCACCCCCTCTGACTGAAGCTTTCTTT	CATIEAPPLTEAFF
TRBJ2-7	TRBV2	TRBD1	few	TGTGCCAGCGGGGGACAGTCCTACGAGCAGTACTTC	CASGGQSYEQYF
TRBJ2-5	TRBV7-8	TRBD1	-	TGTGCCAGCAGCCGACAGGGACCACAAGAGACCCAGTACTTC	CASSRQGPQETQYF
TRBJ1-2	TRBV10-3	-	many	TGTGCCATCAGTGAGTTACGGGACACCAATGGCTACACCTTC	CAISELRDTNGYTF
TRBJ2-6	TRBV7-9	-	-	TGTGCCAGCAGGGTAGGCTCTGGGGCCAACGTCCTGACTTTC	CASRVGSGANVLTF
TRBJ2-7	TRBV7-9	TRBD1	-	TGTGCCAGCAGCTTAGCGCAGGGACAGGGCTACGAGCAGTACTTC	CASSLAQGQGYEQYF
TRBJ2-5	TRBV7-9	-	-	TGTGCCAACAGCTCACCACCGAGGGGGGGCGAAGGCCAAGAGACCCAGTACTTC	CANSSPPRGGEGQETQYF
TRBJ2-2	TRBV25-1	-	few	TGTGCCAGCAGTGAACTAAGGGAGACCGGGGAGCTGTTTTTT	CASSELRETGELFF
TRBJ1-4	TRBV9	-	many	TGTGCCAGCAGCCGTGACAAGATTGCAACTAATGAAAAACTGTTTTTT	CASSRDKIATNEKLFF
TRBJ1-5	TRBV10-1	-	many	TGCGCCAGCAGTGACAGGGGAGGCAATCAGCCCCAGCATTTT	CASSDRGGNQPQHF
TRBJ2-2	TRBV19	-	few	TGTGCCAGTACCCCCCGCGGGCGCGGCACCGGGGAGCTGTTTTTT	CASTPRGRGTGELFF
TRBJ1-1	TRBV9	-	many	TGTGCCAGCAGCGTAGGGGCCCTTTTCGCCTCGAACACTGAAGCTTTCTTT	CASSVGALFASNTEAFF
TRBJ1-5	TRBV10-3	-	-	TGTGCCATCAGTGAGCATAGCGACGGGGATGGCTATAGCAATCAGCCCCAGCATTTT	CAISEHSDGDGYSNQPQHF
TRBJ2-7	TRBV6-1	-	many	TGTGCCAGCAGTGGGGACACCCACTACGAGCAGTACTTC	CASSGDTHYEQYF
TRBJ2-1	TRBV5-4	TRBD2	-	TGTGCCAGCAGCTTGGGGCGGGAGACCTATGAGCAGTTCTTC	CASSLGRETYEQFF
TRBJ1-2	TRBV7-3	-	-	TGTGCCAGCAGCTTGGGCAGGAGCGAAGTGGACTATGGCTACACCTTC	CASSLGRSEVDYGYTF
TRBJ1-4	TRBV6-1	TRBD1	-	TGTGCCAGCGCTGCTACAGGGAGGGGGCGCAATGAAAAACTGTTTTTT	CASAATGRGRNEKLFF
TRBJ1-2	TRBV28	TRBD1	few	TGTGCCAGCAGTTCCGGGACAGGGCTTCAGGGCTACACCTTC	CASSSGTGLQGYTF